This TCR beta chain was sequenced during a study of shared T cell receptors in the human thymus. V shed 6 bases, J shed 4 bases, and the junction held 20 bases outside the gene matches. Germline CDR1 PRHDT, CDR2 FYEKMQ (reference sequence). The CDR3 contains 19 residues. Some clones are missing from TCRdb's copy, which holds only in-frame ones; the method was immunoSEQ multiplex PCR. The sample yields approximately 660,000 clones, over 75% seen once. This sample also belongs to another study, concerning human thymus T cells. That report notes: Resected material from corrective heart surgery provided the thymus tissue analysed.

Specimen: thymocytes. The chain links TRBV13 to TRBJ2-1, with 8 positions matching TRBD2. This sequence originates from a boy younger than two with a congenital heart defect. CDR3: CASRTGTRAAPTLYNEQFF. The CDR3 DNA sequence: TGTGCCAGCAGGACCGGGACTAGGGCCGCCCCAACCCTTTACAATGAGCAGTTCTTC.